The present T cell receptor beta chain was sequenced within a study of CD8 T cells in ankylosing spondylitis. General study results and limits: Earlier authors reported some of these motif variants in reactive arthritis synovial fluid and blood. Clones linked with disease were CD8+ and fairly uncommon in the peripheral blood. Significant enrichment of disease-linked clones was reported in matched ankylosing spondylitis synovial fluid. Ankylosing spondylitis blood seemed to carry a telltale TCR beta motif made of several highly homologous variants.

This clonotype was detected only a few times. The antigen is not known. TCR beta libraries were made by quantitative 5'-RACE with molecular barcodes. In TCRdb, the 5' RACE reads were re-called with MiXCR into one record per CDR3 protein. This table has 220,000 or so distinct CDR3 sequences, 18% appearing once. Germline assignment: CDR1 MNHNS and CDR2 SASEGT. The germline V and J ends were trimmed by 3 bases and 7 bases, with 19 bases remaining between them. CDR3 length equals 15 residues. V and J are TRBV6-1 and TRBJ2-7; D is possibly TRBD2 (5 bases). The sequenced material came from blood, either unsorted or a sorted T cell fraction (not recorded which). The receptor comes from a male donor with ankylosing spondylitis. This CDR3 reads CASSDRPGSEREQYF. The CDR3 coding sequence is TGTGCCAGCAGTGACCGGCCGGGGAGCGAGCGAGAGCAGTACTTC.